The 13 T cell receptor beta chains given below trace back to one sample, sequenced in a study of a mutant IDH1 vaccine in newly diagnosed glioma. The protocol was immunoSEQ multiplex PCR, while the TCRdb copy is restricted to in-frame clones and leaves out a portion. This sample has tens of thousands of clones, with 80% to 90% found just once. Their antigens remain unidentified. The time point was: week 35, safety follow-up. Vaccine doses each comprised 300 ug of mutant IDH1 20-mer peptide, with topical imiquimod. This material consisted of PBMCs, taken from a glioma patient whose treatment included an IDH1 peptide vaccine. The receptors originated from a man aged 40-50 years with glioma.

The CDR3 region is CASSGTGRSNEQFF. The CDR3 bases are TGCGCCAGCAGTGGGACAGGGAGGTCGAATGAGCAGTTCTTC. This rearrangement joins TRBV10-1 to TRBJ2-1, with TRBD1 matching over 8 bases. The junction had 6 bases not matched to a gene; V was cut back by 4 bases and J by 7 bases. The CDR3 consists of 14 residues. Germline lookup yields CDR1 WNHNN and CDR2 SYGVQD (reference sequence).

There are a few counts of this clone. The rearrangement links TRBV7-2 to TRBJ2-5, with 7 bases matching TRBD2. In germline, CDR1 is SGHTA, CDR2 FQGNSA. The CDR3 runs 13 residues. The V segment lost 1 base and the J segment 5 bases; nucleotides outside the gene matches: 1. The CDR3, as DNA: TGTGCCAGCAGCTTAGTGCGGGGGGAGACCCAGTACTTC. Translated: CASSLVRGETQYF. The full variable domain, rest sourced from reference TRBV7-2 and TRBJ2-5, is GAGVSQSPSNKVTEKGKDVELRCDPISGHTALYWYRQSLGQGLEFLIYFQGNSAPDKSGLPSDRFSAERTGGSVSTLTIQRTQQEDSAVYLCASSLVRGETQYFGPGTRLLVL.

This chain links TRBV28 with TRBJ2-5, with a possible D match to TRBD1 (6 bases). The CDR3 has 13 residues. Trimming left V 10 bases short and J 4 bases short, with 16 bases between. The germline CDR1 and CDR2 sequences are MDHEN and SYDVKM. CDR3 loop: CANSGQGIETQYF. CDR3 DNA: TGTGCCAACTCGGGGCAGGGGATAGAGACCCAGTACTTC. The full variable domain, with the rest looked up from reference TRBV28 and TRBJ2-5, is DVKVTQSSRYLVKRTGEKVFLECVQDMDHENMFWYRQDPGLGLRLIYFSYDVKMKEKGDIPEGYSVSREKKERFSLILESASTNQTSMYLCANSGQGIETQYFGPGTRLLVL.

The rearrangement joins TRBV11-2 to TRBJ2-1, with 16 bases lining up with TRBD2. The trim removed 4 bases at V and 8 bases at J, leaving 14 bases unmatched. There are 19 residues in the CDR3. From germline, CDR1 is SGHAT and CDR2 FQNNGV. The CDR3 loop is CASSWGTSGRAAERYEQFF. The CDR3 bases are TGTGCCAGCAGCTGGGGGACTAGCGGGAGGGCCGCGGAACGGTATGAGCAGTTCTTC.

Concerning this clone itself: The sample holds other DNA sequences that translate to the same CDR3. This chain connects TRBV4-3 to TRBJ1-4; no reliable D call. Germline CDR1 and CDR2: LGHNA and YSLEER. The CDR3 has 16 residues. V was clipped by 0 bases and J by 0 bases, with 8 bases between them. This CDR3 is CASSQERSATNEKLFF. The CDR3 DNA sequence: TGCGCCAGCAGCCAAGAACGATCTGCAACTAATGAAAAACTGTTTTTT.

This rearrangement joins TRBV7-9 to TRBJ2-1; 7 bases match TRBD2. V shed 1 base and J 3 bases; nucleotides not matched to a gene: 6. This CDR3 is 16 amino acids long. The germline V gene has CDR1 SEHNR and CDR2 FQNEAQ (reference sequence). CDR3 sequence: CASSLVASGFYNEQFF. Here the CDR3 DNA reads TGTGCCAGCAGCTTAGTGGCTAGCGGCTTCTACAATGAGCAGTTCTTC.

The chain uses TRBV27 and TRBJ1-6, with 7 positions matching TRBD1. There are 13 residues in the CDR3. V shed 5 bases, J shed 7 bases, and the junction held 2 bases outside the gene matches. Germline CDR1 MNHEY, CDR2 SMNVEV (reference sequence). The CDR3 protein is CASSLRGNSPLHF. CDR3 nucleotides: TGTGCCAGCAGTCTCAGGGGGAATTCACCCCTCCACTTT.

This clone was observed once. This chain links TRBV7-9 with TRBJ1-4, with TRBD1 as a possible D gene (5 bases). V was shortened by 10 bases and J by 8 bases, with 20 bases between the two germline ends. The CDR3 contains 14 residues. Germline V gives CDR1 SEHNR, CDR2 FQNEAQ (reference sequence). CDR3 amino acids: CATRVTFSPEKLFF. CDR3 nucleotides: TGTGCCACCAGGGTGACATTTTCGCCGGAAAAACTGTTTTTT.

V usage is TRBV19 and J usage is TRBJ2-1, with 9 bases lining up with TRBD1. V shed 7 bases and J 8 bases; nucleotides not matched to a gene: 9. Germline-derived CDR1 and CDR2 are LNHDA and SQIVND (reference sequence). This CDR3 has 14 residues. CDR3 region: CASKLGQGRDEQFF. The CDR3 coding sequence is TGTGCCAGTAAGTTGGGACAGGGACGGGATGAGCAGTTCTTC. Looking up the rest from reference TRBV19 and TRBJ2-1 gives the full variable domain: DGGITQSPKYLFRKEGQNVTLSCEQNLNHDAMYWYRQDPGQGLRLIYYSQIVNDFQKGDIAEGYSVSREKKESFPLTVTSAQKNPTAFYLCASKLGQGRDEQFFGPGTRLTVL.

DNA of the CDR3: TGTGCCAGCAGTGAATTGAGGGCTCCAGATACGCAGTATTTT. Amino acids: CASSELRAPDTQYF. The chain uses TRBV2 and TRBJ2-3; TRBD2 might be the D (5 bases). CDR1 and CDR2 (germline): SNHLY, FYNNEI. V lost 2 bases to trimming and J lost 4 bases, with 10 bases between them. This CDR3 is 14 amino acids long.

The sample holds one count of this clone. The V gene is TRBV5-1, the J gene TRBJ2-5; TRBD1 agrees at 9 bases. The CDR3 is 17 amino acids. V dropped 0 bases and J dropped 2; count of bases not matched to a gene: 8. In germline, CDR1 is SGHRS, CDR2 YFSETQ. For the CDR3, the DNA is TGCGCCAGCAGCTTGGGGACAGGGGACGGGCGGCAAGAGACCCAGTACTTC. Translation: CASSLGTGDGRQETQYF.

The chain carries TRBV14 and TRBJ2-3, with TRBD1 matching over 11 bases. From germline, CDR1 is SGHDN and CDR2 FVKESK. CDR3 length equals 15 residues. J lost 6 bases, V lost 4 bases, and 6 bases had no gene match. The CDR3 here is CASSPLDRGLDTQYF. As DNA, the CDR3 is TGTGCCAGCAGCCCGCTGGACAGGGGGCTGGATACGCAGTATTTT.

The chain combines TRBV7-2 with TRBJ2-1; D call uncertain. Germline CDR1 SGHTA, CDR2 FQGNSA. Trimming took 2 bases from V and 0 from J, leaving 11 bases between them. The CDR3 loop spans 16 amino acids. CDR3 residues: CASSLRLGNSYNEQFF. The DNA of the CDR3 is TGTGCCAGCAGCTTAAGGTTGGGGAACTCCTACAATGAGCAGTTCTTC.